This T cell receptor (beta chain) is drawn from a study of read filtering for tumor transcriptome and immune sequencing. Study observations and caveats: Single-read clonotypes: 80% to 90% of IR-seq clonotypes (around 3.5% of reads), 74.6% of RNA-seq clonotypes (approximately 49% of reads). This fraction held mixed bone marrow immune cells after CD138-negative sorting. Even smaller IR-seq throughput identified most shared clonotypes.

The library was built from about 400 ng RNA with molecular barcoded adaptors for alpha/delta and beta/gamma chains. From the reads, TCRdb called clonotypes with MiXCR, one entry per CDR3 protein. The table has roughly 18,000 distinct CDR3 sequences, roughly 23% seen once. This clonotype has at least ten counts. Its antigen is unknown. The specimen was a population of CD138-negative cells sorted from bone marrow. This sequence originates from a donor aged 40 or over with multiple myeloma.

The CDR3 DNA reads TGTGCCAGCAGTCTTGATATAGGCACTGAAGCTTTCTTT. Translation gives CASSLDIGTEAFF. This chain joins TRBV28 and TRBJ1-1; D is uncertain. Trimming removed 5 bases from V and 4 bases from J, with 11 bases in between. The germline CDR1 and CDR2 sequences are MDHEN and SYDVKM. The CDR3 runs to 13 residues.